Below are 31 T cell receptor beta chains sequenced from a single sample in a study of T cell changes during pregnancy in multiple sclerosis. Sequenced by immunoSEQ multiplex PCR; TCRdb stores in-frame clones only, minus some. The data show just over 50,000 clones, approximately 90% seen once. The sample here was CD4+ T cells from peripheral blood mononuclear cells, taken after pregnancy. The receptor set was obtained from a female donor with multiple sclerosis, enrolled in a pregnancy study.

This clone came up once. This sequence joins TRBV6-5 and TRBJ1-2, with 7 bases identical to TRBD1. The CDR3 contains 12 residues. CDR1 MNHEY and CDR2 SVGAGI come from the germline V gene. With V trimmed by 6 bases and J by 5 bases, 3 bases remained unmatched. Here the CDR3 reads CASRGTEYGYTF. CDR3 DNA sequence: TGTGCCAGCAGAGGGACAGAGTATGGCTACACCTTC.

This sequence joins TRBV28 and TRBJ1-2; 7 nucleotides match TRBD1. Germline V lookup: CDR1 MDHEN, CDR2 SYDVKM. V lost 6 bases and J lost 8; bases outside the gene matches: 9. The CDR3 is 13 amino acids. CDR3 sequence: CASRSKGAGGYTF. In nucleotides, the CDR3 is TGTGCCAGCAGGTCGAAGGGGGCCGGGGGCTACACCTTC.

This chain joins TRBV10-3 and TRBJ1-1; no firm D call. The CDR3 length is 12 residues. V was clipped by 0 bases and J by 11 bases, with 10 bases between them. The V gene's germline CDR1 is ENHRY and CDR2 SYGVKD. DNA of the CDR3: TGTGCCATCAGTGAGTCTATCTCTCGGGCTTTCTTT. Translated: CAISESISRAFF.

The DNA of the CDR3 is TGTGCCAGCAGGGGACAGGGTCCAGATACGCAGTATTTT. It encodes CASRGQGPDTQYF. The V gene is TRBV11-1, the J gene TRBJ2-3; the match to TRBD1 covers 9 bases. The CDR3 has 13 residues. V dropped 6 bases and J dropped 4; count of bases not matched to a gene: 2. Germline V gene lookup returns CDR1 SGHAT and CDR2 FQDESV (reference sequence).

This chain joins TRBV4-3 and TRBJ2-7; D gene ambiguous. The CDR3 totals 16 residues. Between the trimmed V and J ends, which lost 0 bases and 0 bases, there was a span of 12 bases. CDR1 is LGHNA, CDR2 YSLEER, per germline. The CDR3 spells CASSQDGTKSSYEQYF. The CDR3 coding sequence is TGCGCCAGCAGCCAAGATGGAACTAAGAGCTCCTACGAGCAGTACTTC.

The J gene is TRBJ1-1, the V gene TRBV20-1; 7 bases match TRBD1. Germline V gene lookup returns CDR1 DFQATT and CDR2 SNEGSKA (reference sequence). CDR3 size: 11 residues. Trimming took 6 bases from V and 11 from J; bases not matched to a gene: 9. CDR3 region: CSAARGGVAFF. The CDR3 region has the DNA TGCAGTGCCGCCCGAGGGGGCGTTGCTTTCTTT.

The chain links TRBV29-1 to TRBJ2-5, with D perhaps matching TRBD1 (5 bases). CDR3 size: 13 residues. The V gene's germline CDR1 is SQVTM and CDR2 ANQGSEA. Between the trimmed V and J ends, which lost 2 bases and 5 bases, there was a span of 12 bases. DNA of the CDR3: TGCAGCGTTGAACTGGGCAGGGTGGAGACCCAGTACTTC. Translated, it gives CSVELGRVETQYF.

This chain uses TRBV5-6 with TRBJ2-1, with a weak D call TRBD2 (6 bases). Deletions cut 3 bases from V and 2 bases from J, with 21 bases between. The CDR3 has 18 residues. Germline lookup yields CDR1 SGHDT and CDR2 YYEEEE. CDR3 DNA sequence: TGTGCCAGCAGCTCAACCGGGGCTAGCGTTGAGGCCTACAATGAGCAGTTCTTC. Translation: CASSSTGASVEAYNEQFF.

The chain links TRBV2 to TRBJ2-7; D is undetermined. Trimming pared 3 bases from V and 2 bases from J, leaving 8 bases between. The CDR3 runs to 13 residues. Looked up from germline, CDR1 is SNHLY and CDR2 is FYNNEI. CDR3 in amino acids: CASSDGPPYEQYF. The DNA of the CDR3 is TGTGCCAGCAGTGATGGGCCCCCCTACGAGCAGTACTTC.

The chain couples TRBV6-1 to TRBJ1-1; no definite D call. The CDR3 is 14 residues long. V shed 5 bases and J shed 0 bases, with 10 bases lying between them. Germline V lookup: CDR1 MNHNS, CDR2 SASEGT. The DNA of the CDR3 is TGTGCCAGCAGTAAGAGGTCAATGAACACTGAAGCTTTCTTT. Its translation is CASSKRSMNTEAFF.

The chain joins TRBV12-5 to TRBJ2-6; no clear D. The CDR3 sequence is 19 residues long. Germline CDR1 is LGHNT and CDR2 is FRNRAP. V lost 1 base to trimming and J lost 1 base, with 17 bases between them. CDR3 DNA sequence: TGTGCTAGTGGTTTGGGATCCCAGGATTTCCCTTCTGGGGCCAACGTCCTGACTTTC. The encoded protein is CASGLGSQDFPSGANVLTF.

For this clone: The same CDR3 is also encoded by other DNA sequences in this sample. The rearrangement links TRBV29-1 to TRBJ1-5; 8 nucleotides align to TRBD1. The germline V gene encodes CDR1 SQVTM and CDR2 ANQGSEA. V shed 4 bases, J shed 3 bases, and the junction held 2 bases outside the gene matches. The length of the CDR3 is 13 residues. The CDR3 DNA reads as TGCAGCGTTGGGACAGGGTTCAATCAGCCCCAGCATTTT. Protein: CSVGTGFNQPQHF.

Comments on this clone: An end of the junction differs from the germline gene, which may be a read error. The chain joins TRBV7-7 to TRBJ2-5; 7 bases are shared with TRBD1. This CDR3 region has 14 residues. Germline V CDR1 and CDR2: SSHAT, FNYEAQ (reference sequence). For the CDR3, the DNA is TGTGCTAGCAGCCCAACAGGGGTCCAAGAGACCCAGTACTTC. Translating it yields CASSPTGVQETQYF.

The rearrangement joins TRBV5-5 to TRBJ1-4; no reliable D call. The CDR3 loop spans 15 amino acids. Germline V CDR1 and CDR2: SGHKS, YYEKEE (reference sequence). The V gene lost 4 bases and the J gene lost 8 bases, with 18 bases spanning the gap. The chain's CDR3 is CASSPRGGVDEKLFF. CDR3 nucleotide sequence: TGTGCCAGCAGCCCTCGGGGAGGCGTAGACGAAAAACTGTTTTTT.

The V call is TRBV6-5, the J call TRBJ1-2; TRBD1 agrees at 8 bases. There are 13 residues in the CDR3. Germline V CDR1 and CDR2: MNHEY, SVGAGI. Trimming removed 4 bases from V and 6 bases from J; junction bases left unmatched: 4. In DNA form, the CDR3 reads TGTGCCAGCAGTTCGGACAGGGTGAATGGCTACACCTTC. Translated, it gives CASSSDRVNGYTF.

The chain uses TRBV11-3 and TRBJ2-3; D remains ambiguous. CDR3 size: 13 residues. The germline CDR1 and CDR2 sequences are SGHNT and YENEEA. Trimming left V 0 bases short and J 5 bases short, with 6 bases between. The CDR3 protein is CASSLDGRDTQYF. The CDR3 DNA reads TGTGCCAGCAGCTTAGATGGGCGAGATACGCAGTATTTT. Full variable domain (missing parts from reference TRBV11-3 and TRBJ2-3): EAGVVQSPRYKIIEKKQPVAFWCNPISGHNTLYWYLQNLGQGPELLIRYENEEAVDDSQLPKDRFSAERLKGVDSTLKIQPAELGDSAVYLCASSLDGRDTQYFGPGTRLTVL.

The chain carries TRBV19 and TRBJ2-1; 7 bases align to TRBD2. The CDR3 is made up of 16 amino acids. Trimming took 4 bases from V and 5 from J; bases not matched to a gene: 11. The germline V gene encodes CDR1 LNHDA and CDR2 SQIVND (reference sequence). CDR3 region: CASSTLTGTTNNEQFF. CDR3 DNA sequence: TGTGCCAGTAGTACCCTTACCGGGACTACAAACAATGAGCAGTTCTTC.

The CDR3 here is CASSEYDRVGNTIYF. CDR3 nucleotides: TGTGCCAGCAGTGAATACGACAGGGTAGGGAACACCATATATTTT. The gene calls are TRBV25-1 and TRBJ1-3, with 7 bases aligning to TRBD1. The trim removed 0 bases at V and 7 bases at J, leaving 6 bases unmatched. The germline V gene encodes CDR1 MGHDK and CDR2 SYGVNS. The length of the CDR3 is 15 residues.

V gene TRBV7-2 combines with J gene TRBJ2-7, with no clear D. This CDR3 has 13 amino acids. Germline V gene lookup returns CDR1 SGHTA and CDR2 FQGNSA. The V and J ends lost 0 bases and 3 bases respectively, with 6 bases between them. The CDR3 nucleotides are TGTGCCAGCAGCTTAGCCCTAAACTACGAGCAGTACTTC. It yields the protein CASSLALNYEQYF.

The V and J genes are TRBV18 and TRBJ2-7, with 7 nucleotides matching TRBD2. The junction had 4 bases not matched to a gene; V was cut back by 5 bases and J by 3 bases. Per the germline V gene, CDR1 is KGHSH and CDR2 is LQKENI. The CDR3 runs to 13 residues. CDR3 loop: CASSFTGGYEQYF. CDR3 coding DNA: TGTGCCAGCTCATTCACGGGGGGCTACGAGCAGTACTTC.

The rearrangement links TRBV7-2 to TRBJ2-3; 9 bases fit TRBD2. V trimming: 2 bases; J trimming: 0 bases; junction bases outside the gene matches: 6. CDR1 and CDR2 (germline): SGHTA, FQGNSA. The CDR3 has 17 amino acids. CDR3 residues: CASSLKLAGFSTDTQYF. CDR3 sequence (DNA): TGTGCCAGCAGCTTAAAACTAGCGGGTTTTAGCACAGATACGCAGTATTTT.

The CDR3 here is CASSYQGLAGYNEQFF. DNA of the CDR3: TGTGCCAGCAGTTACCAGGGACTAGCGGGATACAATGAGCAGTTCTTC. V and J are TRBV6-5 and TRBJ2-1; TRBD2 aligns across 13 bases. Germline V gives CDR1 MNHEY, CDR2 SVGAGI. V was pared by 2 bases and J by 4 bases, with 2 bases of the junction left unmatched. The CDR3 has 16 amino acids.

V usage is TRBV27 and J usage is TRBJ2-7, with 10 bases fitting TRBD2. V dropped 7 bases and J dropped 4; count of bases not matched to a gene: 13. CDR1 is MNHEY, CDR2 SMNVEV, per germline (reference sequence). The CDR3 covers 16 residues. The CDR3 DNA is TGTGCCAGCAAACCTCTACTAGCGGGGACTCCTTACGAGCAGTACTTC. Encoded protein: CASKPLLAGTPYEQYF.

The chain uses TRBV7-2 and TRBJ1-1, with D unresolved. The germline V gene has CDR1 SGHTA and CDR2 FQGNSA. The CDR3 runs to 13 residues. Trimming left V 2 bases short and J 1 base short, with 5 bases between. The CDR3, as DNA: TGTGCCAGCAGCTTACCCGGGAACACTGAAGCTTTCTTT. The encoded protein is CASSLPGNTEAFF.

The chain links TRBV5-1 to TRBJ2-7, with D possibly being TRBD1 (6 bases). Between the trimmed V and J ends, which lost 4 bases and 3 bases, there was a span of 14 bases. The CDR3 covers 14 residues. Per germline, CDR1 SGHRS and CDR2 YFSETQ. CDR3 in amino acids: CASSQGQGGYEQYF. The CDR3 DNA reads TGCGCCAGCAGCCAGGGACAAGGAGGCTACGAGCAGTACTTC.

The chain has TRBV7-2 and TRBJ2-5; 8 nucleotides match TRBD2. The CDR3 contains 15 residues. With V trimmed by 0 bases and J by 3 bases, 3 bases remained unmatched. Germline loops: CDR1 SGHTA, CDR2 FQGNSA. DNA of the CDR3: TGTGCCAGCAGCTTAGCCGGGAGGGTGGAAGAGACCCAGTACTTC. Translated: CASSLAGRVEETQYF. Using reference TRBV7-2 and TRBJ2-5 for the parts outside the CDR3, the full variable domain is GAGVSQSPSNKVTEKGKDVELRCDPISGHTALYWYRQSLGQGLEFLIYFQGNSAPDKSGLPSDRFSAERTGGSVSTLTIQRTQQEDSAVYLCASSLAGRVEETQYFGPGTRLLVL.

The J gene is TRBJ2-3, the V gene TRBV10-3; perhaps TRBD1 as D (6 bases). Trimming took off 6 bases at V and 0 bases at J, with 10 bases between the two ends. Looked up from germline, CDR1 is ENHRY and CDR2 is SYGVKD. The CDR3 totals 14 residues. The DNA for the CDR3 is TGTGCCATCAGGGACAGTGTTAGCACAGATACGCAGTATTTT. Amino acid sequence: CAIRDSVSTDTQYF.

V and J are TRBV6-5 and TRBJ1-3; 10 bases fit TRBD1. Per the germline V gene, CDR1 is MNHEY and CDR2 is SVGAGI. The CDR3 has 15 amino acids. V shed 6 bases, J shed 6 bases, and the junction held 8 bases outside the gene matches. The CDR3 loop reads CASRSEGTGVNTIYF. The CDR3 DNA reads as TGTGCCAGCAGGTCCGAGGGGACAGGGGTAAACACCATATATTTT.

The gene calls are TRBV7-2 and TRBJ1-1; 9 nucleotides agree with TRBD1. The CDR3 is 15 residues long. The junction had 7 bases not matched to a gene; V was cut back by 2 bases and J by 6 bases. Per the germline V gene, CDR1 is SGHTA and CDR2 is FQGNSA. The CDR3 protein is CASSLLRQGGSEAFF. CDR3 bases: TGTGCCAGCAGCTTACTACGACAGGGGGGATCTGAAGCTTTCTTT.

This sequence joins TRBV7-9 and TRBJ1-1; D gene ambiguous. The germline V and J ends were trimmed by 5 bases and 2 bases, with 6 bases remaining between them. The CDR3 is 12 residues long. Germline CDR1 and CDR2: SEHNR and FQNEAQ (reference sequence). CDR3 nucleotides: TGTGCCAGCAGCCCGTTTAACACTGAAGCTTTCTTT. It translates to CASSPFNTEAFF.

The chain carries TRBV19 and TRBJ2-6; 10 nucleotides line up with TRBD1. Germline CDR1 and CDR2: LNHDA and SQIVND (reference sequence). The CDR3 spans 16 residues. With V trimmed by 6 bases and J by 0 bases, 2 bases remained unmatched. CDR3: CASRRTGGSGANVLTF. The CDR3 coding sequence is TGTGCCAGTAGACGGACAGGGGGCTCTGGGGCCAACGTCCTGACTTTC.